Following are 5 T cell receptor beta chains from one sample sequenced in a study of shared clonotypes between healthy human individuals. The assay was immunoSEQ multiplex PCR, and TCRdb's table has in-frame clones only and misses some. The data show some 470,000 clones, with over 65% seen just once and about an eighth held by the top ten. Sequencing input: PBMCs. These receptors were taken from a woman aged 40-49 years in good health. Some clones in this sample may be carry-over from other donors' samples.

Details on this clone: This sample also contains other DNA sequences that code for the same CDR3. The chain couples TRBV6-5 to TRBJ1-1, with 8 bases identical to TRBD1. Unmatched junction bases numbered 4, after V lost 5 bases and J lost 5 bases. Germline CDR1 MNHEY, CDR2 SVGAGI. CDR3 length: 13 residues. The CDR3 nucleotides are TGTGCCAGCAGTGGGACAGGTGGGACTGAAGCTTTCTTT. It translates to CASSGTGGTEAFF.

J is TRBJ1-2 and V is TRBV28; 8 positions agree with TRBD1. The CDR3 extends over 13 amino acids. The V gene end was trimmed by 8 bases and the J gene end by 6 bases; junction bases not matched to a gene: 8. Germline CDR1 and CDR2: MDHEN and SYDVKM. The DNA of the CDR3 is TGTGCCAGCCGCCGGGACAGGTTGCATGGCTACACCTTC. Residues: CASRRDRLHGYTF.

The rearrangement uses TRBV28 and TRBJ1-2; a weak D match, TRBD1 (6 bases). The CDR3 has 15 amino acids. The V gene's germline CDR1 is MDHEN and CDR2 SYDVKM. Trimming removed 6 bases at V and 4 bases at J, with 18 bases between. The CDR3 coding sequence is TGTGCCAGCAGCGCCGGTACGGGGGCGACCTATGGCTACACCTTC. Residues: CASSAGTGATYGYTF.

The DNA of the CDR3 is TGTGCCGGCCAGGACAACAATCAGCCCCAGCATTTT. Its translation: CAGQDNNQPQHF. The chain combines TRBV28 with TRBJ1-5; D is perhaps TRBD1 (5 bases). Trimming cost V 11 bases and J 3 bases, with 11 bases left between them. The CDR3 is 12 residues long. The germline gives CDR1 MDHEN, CDR2 SYDVKM.

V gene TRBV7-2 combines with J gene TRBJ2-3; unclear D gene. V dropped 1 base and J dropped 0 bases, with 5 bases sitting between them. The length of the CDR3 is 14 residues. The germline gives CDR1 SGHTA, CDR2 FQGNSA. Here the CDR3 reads CASSLGWSTDTQYF. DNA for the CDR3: TGTGCCAGCAGCTTAGGGTGGAGCACAGATACGCAGTATTTT.